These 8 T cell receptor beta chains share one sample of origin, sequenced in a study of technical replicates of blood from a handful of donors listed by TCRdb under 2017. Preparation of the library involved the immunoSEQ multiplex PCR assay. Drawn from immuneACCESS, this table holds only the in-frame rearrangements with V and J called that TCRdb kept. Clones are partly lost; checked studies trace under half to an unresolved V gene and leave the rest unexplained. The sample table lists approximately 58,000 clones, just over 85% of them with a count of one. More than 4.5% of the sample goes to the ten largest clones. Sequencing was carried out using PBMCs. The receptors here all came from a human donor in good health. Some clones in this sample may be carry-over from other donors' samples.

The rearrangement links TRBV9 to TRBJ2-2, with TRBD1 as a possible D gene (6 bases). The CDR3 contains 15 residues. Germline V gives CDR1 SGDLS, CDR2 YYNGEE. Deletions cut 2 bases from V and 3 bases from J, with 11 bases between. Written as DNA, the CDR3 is TGTGCCAGCAGCGTCTTCAAGGGGGACACCGGGGAGCTGTTTTTT. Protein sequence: CASSVFKGDTGELFF.

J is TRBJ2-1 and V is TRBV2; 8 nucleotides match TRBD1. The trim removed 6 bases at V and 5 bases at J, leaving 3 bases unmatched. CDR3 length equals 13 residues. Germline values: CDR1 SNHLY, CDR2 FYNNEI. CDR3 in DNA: TGTGCCAGCAGCCCGGGACAGGACAATGAGCAGTTCTTC. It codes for CASSPGQDNEQFF.

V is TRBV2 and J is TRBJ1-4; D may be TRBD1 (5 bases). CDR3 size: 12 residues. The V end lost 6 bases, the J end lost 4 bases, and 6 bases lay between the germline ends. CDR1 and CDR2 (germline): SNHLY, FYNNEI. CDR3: CASRGLNEKLFF. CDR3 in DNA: TGTGCCAGCAGGGGGCTTAATGAAAAACTGTTTTTT.

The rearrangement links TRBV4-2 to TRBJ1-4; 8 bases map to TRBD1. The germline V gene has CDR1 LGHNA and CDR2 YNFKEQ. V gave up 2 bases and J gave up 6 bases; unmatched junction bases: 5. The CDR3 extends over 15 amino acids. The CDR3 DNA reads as TGTGCCAGCAGCCAAACGACAGGGGAGGATGAAAAACTGTTTTTT. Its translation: CASSQTTGEDEKLFF.

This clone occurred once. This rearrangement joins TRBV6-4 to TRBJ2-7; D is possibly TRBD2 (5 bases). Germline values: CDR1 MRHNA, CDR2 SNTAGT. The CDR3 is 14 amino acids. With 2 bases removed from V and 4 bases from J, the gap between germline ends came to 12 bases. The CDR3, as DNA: TGTGCCAGCAGTGACGTGAGGGATTGGTACGAGCAGTACTTC. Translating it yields CASSDVRDWYEQYF.

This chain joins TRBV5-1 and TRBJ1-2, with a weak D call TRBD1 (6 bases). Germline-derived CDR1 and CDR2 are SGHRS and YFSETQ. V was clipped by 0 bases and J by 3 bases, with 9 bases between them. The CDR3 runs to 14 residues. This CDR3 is CASSLDRADYGYTF. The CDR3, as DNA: TGCGCCAGCAGCTTGGACAGGGCGGACTATGGCTACACCTTC.

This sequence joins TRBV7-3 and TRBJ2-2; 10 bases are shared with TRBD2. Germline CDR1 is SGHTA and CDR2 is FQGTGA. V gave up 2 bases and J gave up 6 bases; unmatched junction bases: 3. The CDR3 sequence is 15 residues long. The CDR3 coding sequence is TGTGCCAGCAGCTTATATCTAGCGGGAGCCGGGGAGCTGTTTTTT. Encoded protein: CASSLYLAGAGELFF.

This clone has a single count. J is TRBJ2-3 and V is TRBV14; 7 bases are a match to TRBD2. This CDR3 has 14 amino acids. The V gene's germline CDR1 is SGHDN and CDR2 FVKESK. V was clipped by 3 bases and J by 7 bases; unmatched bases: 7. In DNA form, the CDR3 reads TGTGCCAGCAGCCAGGGCGGGAGTGCGAATACGCAGTATTTT. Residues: CASSQGGSANTQYF.